This TCR beta chain is drawn from a study of cytomegalovirus exposure and HLA in healthy donors (TCRdb year 2017). A note on the overall study: An earlier analysis of some 600 of the donors reported about 300 Gb of sequence data and 117 million unique TCR beta sequences obtained from some 170 million T cells. An early release covering approximately 600 HLA-typed donors comprised roughly 300 gigabases of sequencing data and around 80 million unique TCR sequences. Among the roughly 400 genotyped donors, around 81% belonged to the genetic ancestry cluster associated with self-reported Caucasian donors. The study was designed to test whether signatures of past pathogen exposure could be identified by cataloging public T cell receptors. Using immunosequencing, the study profiled T cell repertoires from around 670 subjects and related those repertoires to cytomegalovirus serostatus. A separate validation cohort of roughly 130 different subjects was used in addition to the 666-subject first cohort. The study combined high-throughput TCR immunosequencing, statistical association of individual TCRs with disease status, and machine learning to predict cytomegalovirus infection status. To study patterns of TCR occurrence, a later analysis re-analyzed previously published TCR beta repertoires from 550 to 800 donors and added high-resolution HLA genotyping. Rather than using new phenotypic data, the later analysis identified candidate immune exposures from TCR beta sequences and from how often those sequences occurred across donors. An earlier analysis of fewer than 700 of the donors applied high-throughput TCR beta sequencing to assess whether each TCR beta V gene segment acted as functional or pseudogenic. Donor age, sex, ethnicity and CMV serostatus were compiled together with the repertoire data. Genome-wide SNP genotypes for about three fifths of the roughly 700 donors were used in a later genetic analysis, which treated that subset as a discovery cohort. Every discovery cohort repertoire had been produced on one sequencing platform. HLA typing included class I and class II loci at four-digit resolution. The number of typed donors differed by locus: about 620-640 for A, B, C, DRB1 and DQB1; 522 for DQA1; some 590 for DPA1; and around 470 for DPB1. Five DR-DQ haplotypes were treated as single units for association and clustering because of strong linkage in the cohort. On average, around 200,000 unique TCR beta nucleotide sequences were sequenced per donor among 398 genotyped donors of the cohort, with roughly a sixth of those sequences being non-productive.

Concerning this clone itself: The antigen this receptor binds is unknown. Per-nucleotide qualities are absent, and no much larger clonotype sits a single base away.

Broader findings and caveats from the paper: A further reported finding was that TCR beta sequences accurately predicted the HLA-A and HLA-B alleles for most subjects in the first cohort. In a later analysis, HLA-associated TCR beta chains were found to be more clonally expanded and to have lower generation probabilities than equally common non-associated chains. A cluster of highly shared sequence variants was judged likely to be a technical artifact of the sequencing pipeline. Specific HLA alleles were associated with 15,000 to 20,000 TCR beta sequences at a false discovery rate of 0.05 in a later analysis. Cytomegalovirus status was reported to be diagnosed by the classifier with high specificity and sensitivity in both the original and validation cohorts. For the cohort, immune exposure information was limited to CMV serostatus. According to a later analysis, parvovirus B19, influenza, CMV and Epstein-Barr virus appeared linked to several top co-occurrence clusters. Most CMV-associated TCR beta chains appeared to be HLA-restricted in a later analysis, and the HLA associations seemed to be driven largely by CMV exposure. Three of the identified cytomegalovirus-associated TCR beta chains were confirmed in vitro to be specific for cytomegalovirus antigens. When HLA alleles, especially DR and DQ, strongly co-occurred, TCR associations were difficult to assign to individual alleles. Roughly uniform sequencing depth across donors was assumed in presence/absence analyses, although this assumption may not hold. An association between a missense DCLRE1C variant and V-gene and J-gene trimming of TCR beta chains was found in a later genetic analysis and replicated in an independent cohort. Because counts were too low, some 17 rarely observed V segments, including chromosome 9 orphons, were left out of the earlier analysis of over 550 of the donors. The study gave a list of under 200 TCR beta chains associated with cytomegalovirus. Most TCR sequences were observed very rarely across donors, whereas some public TCRs were present in many individuals. In a later analysis, the rate of TCR association differed among HLA loci, with DRB1 alleles having the most associated TCRs and HLA-C alleles having the fewest. HLA typing was unavailable for some donors at each locus, so association tests used only the typed subset. Only TCR beta chains were sequenced in this cohort, and the absence of alpha or paired-chain data limited detectable features. Linkage disequilibrium might explain the correlated functional status among segregating V segments, but an unknown experimental factor could not be ruled out. Some IMGT-functional V segments, including TRBV6-2 and TRBV6-3, could not be told apart with the 87-base-pair reads, so those segments were excluded. According to a later genetic analysis, donors in an Asian-associated ancestry cluster had fewer N-insertions in productive TCRs than the roughly 660-donor mean. Broadly in line with IMGT annotations, most TCR beta V segments showed up in productive rearrangements about 87% or about 30% of the time in an earlier analysis of around 600 of the donors. The authors suggested that the approach could potentially be generalized to other disease states and immunological phenotypes.

The library relied on the immunoSEQ multiplex PCR assay. A mixture of 60 forward primers for TCR Vbeta segments and 13 reverse primers for TCR Jbeta segments was used in the multiplex PCR. The CDR3 region of rearranged TCR beta genes was amplified from genomic DNA with a multiplex PCR assay. The amplified TCR beta libraries were sequenced on the Illumina HiSeq System as 87-base-pair reads. As for how the authors treated the data: Across the 600 to 700 repertoires, a later analysis counted approximately 75 million unique TCR beta chains, 8.5 million to 12 million of which were shared by at least two donors. A nearest-neighbor algorithm error-corrected the raw reads and collapsed the reads into unique sequences, merging closely related sequences to remove PCR and sequencing errors. Alignment of CDR3 sequences to IMGT reference sequences was used to assign V, D and J gene segments. For a sequence to be retained, at least a six-nucleotide match to both a V gene segment and a J gene segment was required. A rearrangement counted as productive if the CDR3 had no stop codons and remained in frame with V and J, and every other rearrangement counted as non-productive. Following IMGT convention, CDR3 was defined as the stretch from the second conserved V-encoded cysteine up to the conserved J-encoded phenylalanine. The earlier analysis of fewer than 700 of the donors excluded sequences that lacked an unambiguous match to a single V gene segment. In an earlier analysis of approximately 550 of the donors, V segments were called functional above 56.7% productive rearrangements and were called segregating when the between-donor standard deviation exceeded 5%. A statistical classification framework was built for diagnosing cytomegalovirus status from the catalog of TCR beta chain sequences. V and J gene assignment, in a later analysis, came from comparing TCR nucleotide sequences with IMGT/GENE-DB human TR gene sequences. Using the TCRdist pipeline, a later analysis assigned CDR3 sequences along with most-parsimonious VDJ recombination scenarios. A later analysis defined each TCR beta chain by its CDR3 amino acid sequence plus V-gene family, and excluded reads lacking a unique V-gene family. In a later analysis, 500 to 650 highly shared, low-generation-probability nucleotide sequences were removed to address suspected cross-contamination and a sequencing artifact. In a later analysis, a clonal expansion index was calculated for each public chain from normalized within-repertoire ranks of inferred template counts. In a later analysis, generation probabilities were computed with a VDJ recombination model fitted to out-of-frame rearrangements, and the resulting probabilities were checked against IGoR. Hypergeometric tests were used in a later analysis to score TCR-TCR, TCR-HLA and TCR-CMV co-occurrence, with a repertoire-size bias correction applied to the TCR pairs. To estimate false discovery rates, a later analysis permuted the HLA or CMV assignments 20 times. In a later analysis, co-occurring TCRs were grouped using DBSCAN, and TCRdist sequence similarity was added for clustering within HLA-allele-positive subsets. For co-occurrence clustering, repertoires with fewer than 30,000 or more than 120,000 public chains were excluded, along with four to six repertoires with anomalous nucleotide sharing. What TCRdb holds here is the immuneACCESS table cut down to in-frame rearrangements. Part of the clones is not present; checked against another copy, under half of the missing clones reflect an unresolved V gene, and the others are unexplained. That table furnishes V, J and clone size, whereas the DNA furnished D and trimming. In all, the sample holds over 150,000 clones, and over 75% of those were seen once. The ten biggest clones cover 1% of the sample.

The cohort consisted of some 670 healthy bone marrow donors. All cohort members were sampled while nominally healthy, although unrecorded immune exposures were likely present. The donor tested CMV seropositive, placing the donor among the 250 to 350 seropositive members of the cohort. A peripheral blood sample was collected from each donor, and TCR beta sequencing was performed on peripheral blood mononuclear cells. Genomic DNA extraction from the blood cell samples was performed with the Qiagen DNeasy Blood Extraction Kit. From the germline V gene, CDR1 is SGHTA and CDR2 is FQGTGA. Its CDR3 holds 15 amino acids, cysteine through phenylalanine. Here the CDR3 DNA is all that survives: 45 bases in frame from base 1. V loses 4 bases, J loses 1 base, and the germline ends lie 12 bases apart.

The chain couples TRBV7-3 to TRBJ2-3, with TRBD2 as a weak D call on 5 bases. Material: PBMCs. The receptor comes from a woman in her 50s in good health and CMV-seropositive. The sequence in DNA is TGTGCCAGCAGCTACCTTGAGGGCCGCACAGATACGCAGTATTTT. This codes for CASSYLEGRTDTQYF.